This TCR beta chain was obtained from a study of cytomegalovirus exposure and HLA in healthy donors. The study, taken as a whole, reports: The number of N-insertions in an Asian-associated ancestry cluster was reportedly below the roughly 620-donor mean in a later analysis. Only CMV serostatus was available as immune exposure information. A missense DCLRE1C variant was associated with V- and J-gene trimming of TCR beta chains in a later analysis, and an independent cohort replicated the association. Most TCR sequences were rare, but some public TCRs occurred in many donors.

This CDR3 contains 14 residues. From germline, CDR1 is SGHDT and CDR2 YYEEEE. V gave up 2 bases and J gave up 2 bases; unmatched junction bases: 4. PCR amplification relied on 60 Vbeta primers (plus 13 Jbeta primers). Some clones are missing from TCRdb's copy, which holds only in-frame ones; the method was immunoSEQ multiplex PCR. The sample records about 120,000 clones, 74% being singletons. In regard to this clone: Its antigen is not identified.

The rearrangement uses TRBV5-6 and TRBJ2-7; 7 bases line up with TRBD2. This clonotype was sampled from a human donor in good health. The sequencing input was PBMCs. The CDR3 DNA reads TGTGCCAGCAGCTTTGGAGCGGGGACCTACGAGCAGTACTTC. It is translated as CASSFGAGTYEQYF.